These 27 T cell receptor beta chains were sequenced from one sample in a study of CD8+ T cells in alopecia areata. Sequencing relied on a cDNA template that was reverse transcribed from extracted RNA. Here immunoSEQ multiplex PCR was the method, and the copy in TCRdb shows in-frame clones only, minus some. The table lists about 200,000 clones, 56% of them singletons. The specimen was CD8+ T cells sorted from blood. The receptors come from a human donor in good health.

The gene calls are TRBV29-1 and TRBJ1-1; no definite D call. CDR3 size: 14 residues. Germline-derived CDR1 and CDR2 are SQVTM and ANQGSEA. The germline V and J ends were trimmed by 0 bases and 7 bases, with 15 bases remaining between them. The CDR3: CSVEDRAGINEAFF. CDR3 bases: TGCAGCGTTGAAGATCGGGCGGGAATCAATGAAGCTTTCTTT.

This chain links TRBV11-2 with TRBJ2-7; possibly TRBD1 for D (6 bases). Germline CDR1 and CDR2: SGHAT and FQNNGV. The CDR3 sequence is 15 residues long. V lost 2 bases and J lost 6, with 17 bases in between. CDR3 in DNA: TGTGCCAGCAGCTTATACAATCCAGGGGAAAGCGAGCAGTACTTC. This sequence encodes CASSLYNPGESEQYF.

This clone was counted only a few times. The chain employs TRBV4-1 and TRBJ1-5; a possible D gene is TRBD1 (5 bases). CDR3 length equals 15 residues. The V and J ends lost 1 base and 9 bases respectively, with 16 bases between them. Germline CDR1 and CDR2: MGHRA and YSYEKL. CDR3 DNA: TGCGCCAGCAGCCAAGGCAGGGACCCCTCCACGCCCCAGCATTTT. Protein sequence: CASSQGRDPSTPQHF.

J is TRBJ2-1 and V is TRBV2; D is unresolved. Trimming pared 6 bases from V and 6 bases from J, leaving 12 bases between. Germline V lookup: CDR1 SNHLY, CDR2 FYNNEI. This CDR3 region has 13 residues. The CDR3 DNA reads TGTGCCAGCAGGTCCTCGTATTCCAATGAGCAGTTCTTC. It encodes CASRSSYSNEQFF.

V and J are TRBV29-1 and TRBJ2-7; 7 bases align to TRBD1. The junction had 5 bases not matched to a gene; V was cut back by 6 bases and J by 0 bases. Germline V gene sequence: CDR1 SQVTM, CDR2 ANQGSEA. This CDR3 is built from 13 residues. DNA for the CDR3: TGCAGCGTGCAGGGGGTGGTCTCCTACGAGCAGTACTTC. Protein: CSVQGVVSYEQYF.

This chain joins TRBV7-9 and TRBJ2-7; no definite D call. The germline V gene has CDR1 SEHNR and CDR2 FQNEAQ (reference sequence). This CDR3 spans 12 amino acids. Trimming shortened V by 3 bases and J by 5 bases, and 8 bases separated the two germline ends. CDR3 sequence: CASSLPFDEQYF. CDR3 bases: TGTGCCAGCAGCTTGCCCTTTGACGAGCAGTACTTC.

This clone was seen only a few times. Other nucleotide sequences in the sample specify the same CDR3. Written as DNA, the CDR3 is TGTGCCAGTAGTACGGGGGGGCTCGGCTACAATGAGCAGTTCTTC. This translates into CASSTGGLGYNEQFF. The rearrangement joins TRBV19 to TRBJ2-1; the match to TRBD2 covers 8 bases. The germline CDR1 and CDR2 sequences are LNHDA and SQIVND (reference sequence). This CDR3 is built from 15 residues. J lost 3 bases, V lost 4 bases, and 5 bases had no gene match.

The chain joins TRBV6-5 to TRBJ1-1; D gene uncertain. The CDR3 extends over 14 amino acids. Germline V lookup: CDR1 MNHEY, CDR2 SVGAGI. The germline V and J ends were trimmed by 6 bases and 0 bases, with 11 bases remaining between them. In DNA form, the CDR3 reads TGTGCCAGCAGCTCAGGACGTATGAACACTGAAGCTTTCTTT. Its translation is CASSSGRMNTEAFF.

In regard to this clone: This same CDR3 is encoded by further DNA sequences in the sample. The chain couples TRBV5-4 to TRBJ2-2; D is undetermined. The CDR3 is 14 residues long. V was trimmed by 0 bases and J by 4 bases, leaving 7 bases between them. Germline V gene lookup returns CDR1 SGHNT and CDR2 YYREEE (reference sequence). Here the CDR3 DNA reads TGTGCCAGCAGCTTGGGGGTCGCCACCGGGGAGCTGTTTTTT. This encodes CASSLGVATGELFF.

On this clone itself: Additional DNA sequences in this sample encode the identical CDR3. This sequence joins TRBV27 and TRBJ2-1, with TRBD2 as a possible D gene (6 bases). The V gene's germline CDR1 is MNHEY and CDR2 SMNVEV (reference sequence). The CDR3 contains 12 residues. The V end lost 2 bases, the J end lost 7 bases, and 6 bases lay between the germline ends. The CDR3 loop reads CASSLGGNEQFF. The CDR3 DNA sequence: TGTGCCAGCAGTTTAGGAGGGAATGAGCAGTTCTTC.

The chain combines TRBV4-1 with TRBJ1-1; no definite D call. CDR1 is MGHRA and CDR2 is YSYEKL in the germline V gene. The CDR3 consists of 14 residues. V lost 1 base, J lost 4 bases, and 10 bases lay in between. Here the CDR3 reads CASSQARQLTEAFF. The CDR3 bases are TGCGCCAGCAGCCAAGCCCGGCAGCTCACTGAAGCTTTCTTT.

Only one count was recorded for this clone. The V gene is TRBV7-6, the J gene TRBJ2-1, with no clear D. The CDR3 runs to 14 residues. V was clipped by 5 bases and J by 8 bases, with 16 bases between them. Germline V gene sequence: CDR1 SGHVS, CDR2 FNYEAQ. CDR3 DNA sequence: TGTGCCAGCAGCCCCGGACGGAGTCCGGATGAGCAGTTCTTC. Translation gives CASSPGRSPDEQFF. The full variable domain, its missing parts supplied by reference TRBV7-6 and TRBJ2-1, is GAGVSQSPRYKVTKRGQDVALRCDPISGHVSLYWYRQALGQGPEFLTYFNYEAQQDKSGLPNDRFSAERPEGSISTLTIQRTEQRDSAMYRCASSPGRSPDEQFFGPGTRLTVL.

The rearrangement joins TRBV25-1 to TRBJ2-7; D is unresolved. The V gene lost 5 bases and the J gene lost 3 bases, with 5 bases spanning the gap. Germline lookup yields CDR1 MGHDK and CDR2 SYGVNS. The CDR3 consists of 11 residues. CDR3: CASSTNYEQYF. CDR3 nucleotide sequence: TGTGCCAGCAGTACGAACTACGAGCAGTACTTC.

The J gene is TRBJ2-7, the V gene TRBV6-5, with D hard to call. V was shortened by 5 bases and J by 2 bases, with 16 bases between the two germline ends. The CDR3 has 15 amino acids. Germline V lookup: CDR1 MNHEY, CDR2 SVGAGI. The CDR3 region is CASSPPVGYAYEQYF. CDR3 bases: TGTGCCAGCAGTCCTCCGGTGGGGTACGCCTACGAGCAGTACTTC.

V gene TRBV28 combines with J gene TRBJ1-6, with D possibly being TRBD1 (6 bases). The ends were cut back, 2 bases at V and 6 bases at J, with 11 bases in the middle. The CDR3 runs to 15 residues. Germline CDR1 reads MDHEN; CDR2 reads SYDVKM. The CDR3 loop reads CASSLEGVSNSPLHF. The CDR3 DNA is TGTGCCAGCAGTTTAGAGGGGGTCTCTAATTCACCCCTCCACTTT.

This clone was detected only once. The CDR3 sequence is CASRSGQGSYNEQFF. The CDR3 bases are TGTGCCAGCAGGTCGGGACAGGGGTCCTACAATGAGCAGTTCTTC. The chain is built from TRBV5-6 and TRBJ2-1; 10 bases fit TRBD1. The CDR3 runs 15 residues. Germline V CDR1 and CDR2: SGHDT, YYEEEE. J lost 1 base, V lost 5 bases, and 3 bases had no gene match.

Comments on this clone: Other DNA sequences in the sample encode the same CDR3. The rearrangement joins TRBV11-2 to TRBJ2-3; no definite D call. CDR3 length: 13 residues. Germline CDR1 reads SGHAT; CDR2 reads FQNNGV. V was pared by 5 bases and J by 0 bases, with 6 bases between. The CDR3 loop is CASSLGSTDTQYF. CDR3 bases: TGTGCCAGCAGCCTGGGGAGCACAGATACGCAGTATTTT.

The V and J genes are TRBV27 and TRBJ2-7; D not resolved. The CDR3 length is 13 residues. The germline gives CDR1 MNHEY, CDR2 SMNVEV (reference sequence). Trimming left V 3 bases short and J 1 base short, with 7 bases between. CDR3 coding DNA: TGTGCCAGCAGTTTCAGGAATTCCTACGAGCAGTACTTC. This encodes CASSFRNSYEQYF.

Only a few counts were recorded for this clone. The J gene is TRBJ1-5, the V gene TRBV19; D is uncertain. Trimming took off 2 bases at V and 2 bases at J, with 13 bases between the two ends. CDR1 LNHDA and CDR2 SQIVND come from the germline V gene (reference sequence). The CDR3 consists of 16 residues. The CDR3 region is CASSITGTTGNQPQHF. DNA for the CDR3: TGTGCCAGTAGTATAACCGGAACCACAGGCAATCAGCCCCAGCATTTT.

V is TRBV23-1 and J is TRBJ2-7, with unresolved D. TRBV23-1 is flagged as an ORF with uncertain function. The CDR3 is made up of 12 amino acids. V lost 1 base to trimming and J lost 3 bases, with 4 bases between them. The CDR3, as DNA: TGCGCCAGCAGTCAATTGGACTACGAGCAGTACTTC. It is translated as CASSQLDYEQYF.

The J gene is TRBJ1-1, the V gene TRBV2, with 9 bases aligning to TRBD1. The CDR3 has 14 amino acids. The J segment lost 0 bases and the V segment lost 6 bases, leaving 2 bases of the junction unmatched. Germline CDR1 SNHLY, CDR2 FYNNEI. The CDR3 nucleotides read TGTGCCAGCAGCCGGACAGGGGTGAACACTGAAGCTTTCTTT. This gives the protein CASSRTGVNTEAFF.

This chain links TRBV7-6 with TRBJ2-5; no clear D gene. CDR3 length equals 15 residues. Germline V lookup: CDR1 SGHVS, CDR2 FNYEAQ. Trimming took off 8 bases at V and 1 base at J, with 17 bases between the two ends. The CDR3 loop reads CASVLVFVGQETQYF. CDR3 nucleotide sequence: TGTGCCAGCGTCCTGGTCTTTGTCGGCCAAGAGACCCAGTACTTC.

The chain carries TRBV11-3 and TRBJ2-3, with 9 bases aligning to TRBD2. Germline trimming cut 5 bases from V and 5 bases from J; bases unmatched to any gene: 11. CDR3 size: 16 residues. Germline CDR1 reads SGHNT; CDR2 reads YENEEA. The CDR3 coding sequence is TGTGCCAGCAGCCCGGGTGGCGGACTAGCGCTAGATACGCAGTATTTT. It translates to CASSPGGGLALDTQYF.

This chain links TRBV4-1 with TRBJ2-5; D gene ambiguous. The CDR3 runs 17 residues. The V gene's germline CDR1 is MGHRA and CDR2 YSYEKL. Trimming cost V 1 base and J 0 bases, with 15 bases left between them. The CDR3 DNA sequence: TGCGCCAGCAGCCAAGTGGCTAGAGAGTTGTACCAAGAGACCCAGTACTTC. Translating it yields CASSQVARELYQETQYF.

V usage is TRBV27 and J usage is TRBJ1-1; D uncertain. The CDR3 covers 12 residues. CDR1 and CDR2 (germline): MNHEY, SMNVEV (reference sequence). V was clipped by 8 bases and J by 11 bases, with 18 bases between them. The CDR3 loop is CASGGGGRRAFF. DNA of the CDR3: TGTGCCAGCGGAGGCGGCGGGCGGCGGGCTTTCTTT.

The V and J genes are TRBV19 and TRBJ1-4; 8 nucleotides match TRBD1. Losses at the gene ends were 3 bases for V and 0 bases for J; bases not matched to a gene: 18. The CDR3 has 21 amino acids. Looked up from germline, CDR1 is LNHDA and CDR2 is SQIVND (reference sequence). This CDR3 reads CASSIPASGTGYLATNEKLFF. The CDR3 region has the DNA TGTGCCAGTAGTATCCCCGCTTCCGGGACAGGCTACCTTGCAACTAATGAAAAACTGTTTTTT.

This chain uses TRBV29-1 with TRBJ1-2, with a possible D match to TRBD1 (5 bases). Germline V gene data show CDR1 as SQVTM and CDR2 as ANQGSEA. Deletions cut 8 bases from V and 8 bases from J, with 18 bases between. CDR3 length: 12 amino acids. For the CDR3, the DNA is TGCAGCCTTTTGACCGGGACGGAAGGCTACACCTTC. Amino acids: CSLLTGTEGYTF.